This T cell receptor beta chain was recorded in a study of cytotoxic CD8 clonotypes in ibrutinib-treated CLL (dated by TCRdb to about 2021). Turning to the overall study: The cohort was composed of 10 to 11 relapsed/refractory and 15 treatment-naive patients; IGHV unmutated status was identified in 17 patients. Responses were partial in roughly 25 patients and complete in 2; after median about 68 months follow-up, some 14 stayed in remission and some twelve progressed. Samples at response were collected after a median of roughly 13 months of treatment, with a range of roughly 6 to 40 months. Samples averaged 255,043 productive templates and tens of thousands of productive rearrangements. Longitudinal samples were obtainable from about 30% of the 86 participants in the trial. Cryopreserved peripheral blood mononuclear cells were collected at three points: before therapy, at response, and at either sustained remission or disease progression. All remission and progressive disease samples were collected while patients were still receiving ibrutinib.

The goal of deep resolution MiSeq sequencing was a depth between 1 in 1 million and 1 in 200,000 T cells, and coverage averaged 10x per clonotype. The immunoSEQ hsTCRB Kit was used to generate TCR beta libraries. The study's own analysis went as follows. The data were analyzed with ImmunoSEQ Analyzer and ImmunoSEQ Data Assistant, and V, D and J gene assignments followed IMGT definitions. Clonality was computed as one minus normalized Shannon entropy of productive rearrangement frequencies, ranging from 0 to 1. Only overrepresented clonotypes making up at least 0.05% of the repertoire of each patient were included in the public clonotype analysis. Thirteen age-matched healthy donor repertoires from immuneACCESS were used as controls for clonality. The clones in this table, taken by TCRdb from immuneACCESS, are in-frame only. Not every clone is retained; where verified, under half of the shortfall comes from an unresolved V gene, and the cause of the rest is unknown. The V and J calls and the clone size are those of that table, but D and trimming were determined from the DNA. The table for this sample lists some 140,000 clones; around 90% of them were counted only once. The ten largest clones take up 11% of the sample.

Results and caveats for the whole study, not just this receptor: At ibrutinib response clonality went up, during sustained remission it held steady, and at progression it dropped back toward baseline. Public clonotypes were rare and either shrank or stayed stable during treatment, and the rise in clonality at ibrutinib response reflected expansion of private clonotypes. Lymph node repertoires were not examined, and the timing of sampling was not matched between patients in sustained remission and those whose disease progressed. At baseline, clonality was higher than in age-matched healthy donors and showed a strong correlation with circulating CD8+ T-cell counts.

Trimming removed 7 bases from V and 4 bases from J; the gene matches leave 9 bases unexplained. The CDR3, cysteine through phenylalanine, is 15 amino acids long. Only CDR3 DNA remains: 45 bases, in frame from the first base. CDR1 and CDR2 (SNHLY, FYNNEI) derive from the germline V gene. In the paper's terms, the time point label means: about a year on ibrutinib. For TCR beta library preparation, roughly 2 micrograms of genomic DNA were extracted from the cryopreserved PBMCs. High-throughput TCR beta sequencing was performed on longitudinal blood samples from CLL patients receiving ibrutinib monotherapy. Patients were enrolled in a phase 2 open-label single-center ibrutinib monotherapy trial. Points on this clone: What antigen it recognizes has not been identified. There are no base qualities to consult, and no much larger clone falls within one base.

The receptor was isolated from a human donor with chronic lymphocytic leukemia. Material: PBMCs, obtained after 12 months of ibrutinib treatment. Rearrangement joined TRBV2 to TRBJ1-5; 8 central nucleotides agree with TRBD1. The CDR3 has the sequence CASKMDRVNNQPQHF. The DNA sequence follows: TGTGCCAGCAAAATGGACAGGGTGAATAATCAGCCCCAGCATTTT. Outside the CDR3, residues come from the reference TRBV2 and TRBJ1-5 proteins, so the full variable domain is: EPEVTQTPSHQVTQMGQEVILRCVPISNHLYFYWYRQILGQKVEFLVSFYNNEISEKSEIFDDQFSVERPDGSNFTLKIRSTKLEDSAMYFCASKMDRVNNQPQHFGDGTRLSIL.